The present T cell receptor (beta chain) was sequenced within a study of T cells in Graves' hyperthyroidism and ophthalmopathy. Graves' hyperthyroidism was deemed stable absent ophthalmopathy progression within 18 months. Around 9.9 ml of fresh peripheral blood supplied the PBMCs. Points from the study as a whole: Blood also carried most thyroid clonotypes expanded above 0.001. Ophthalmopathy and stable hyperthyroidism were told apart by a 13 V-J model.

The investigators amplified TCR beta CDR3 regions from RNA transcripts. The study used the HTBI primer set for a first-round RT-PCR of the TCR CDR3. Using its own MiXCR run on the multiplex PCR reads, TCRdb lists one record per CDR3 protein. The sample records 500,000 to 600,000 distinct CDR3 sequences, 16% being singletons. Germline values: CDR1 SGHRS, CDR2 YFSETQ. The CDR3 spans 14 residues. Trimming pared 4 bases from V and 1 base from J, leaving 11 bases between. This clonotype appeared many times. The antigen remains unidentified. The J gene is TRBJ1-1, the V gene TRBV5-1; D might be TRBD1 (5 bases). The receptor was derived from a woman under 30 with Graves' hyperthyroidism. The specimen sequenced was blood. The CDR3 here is CASSLRQTNTEAFF. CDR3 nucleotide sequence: TGCGCCAGCAGCCTTCGACAGACGAACACTGAAGCTTTCTTT.